This entry describes one TCR beta chain. Its target is not known. CDR1 and CDR2 from the germline V gene are MNHEY and SMNVEV (reference sequence). With 5 bases removed from V and 5 bases from J, the gap between germline ends came to 16 bases. CDR3 length: 16 amino acids. Sequencing was performed with immunoSEQ multiplex PCR; in TCRdb, only in-frame clones are kept and a portion is missing. The sample holds almost 30,000 clones; more than 80% are singletons and the top ten take approximately 6.4%. This entry comes from a study of Siglec-9 on CD8 T cells in melanoma. Study outcomes and limitations: An effector memory CD8+ subset marked by Siglec-9 reportedly appeared to gather in melanoma.

The TCR sequence derives from a human donor in good health. The chain has TRBV27 and TRBJ1-6, with unresolved D. Sequenced material: Siglec-9- CD8+ T cells sorted from blood. The CDR3 coding sequence is TGTGCCAGCAGTATTTACCTCGGGGATAATAATTCACCCCTCCACTTT. Protein product: CASSIYLGDNNSPLHF.